The next 23 T cell receptor beta chains were all read from a single sample in a study of Ad26.COV2.S vaccination and SARS-CoV-2 variants. Sequencing was performed with immunoSEQ multiplex PCR; in TCRdb, only in-frame clones are kept and a portion is missing. The profile shows about 350,000 clones, around 89% of them singletons. As for treatment: approximately 18 received Ad26.COV2.S at low or high dose, single or two shots; roughly five received placebo; per-sample allocation not given. Sampling took place 63 days after the first vaccine or placebo injection. The source material was peripheral blood, sampled in a trial of Ad26.COV2.S vaccine versus placebo. These receptors were collected from a person aged 18-60 years who received the Ad26.COV2.S COVID-19 vaccine or a placebo.

The CDR3 protein is CASSWLDEQFF. For the CDR3, the DNA is TGTGCCAGCAGTTGGTTGGATGAGCAGTTCTTC. This rearrangement joins TRBV6-5 to TRBJ2-1, with unresolved D. Germline V lookup: CDR1 MNHEY, CDR2 SVGAGI. The V and J ends lost 4 bases and 8 bases respectively, with 6 bases between them. CDR3 length equals 11 residues.

This chain links TRBV7-6 with TRBJ1-2; 11 bases match TRBD1. Germline trimming cut 7 bases from V and 1 base from J; bases unmatched to any gene: 11. The V gene's germline CDR1 is SGHVS and CDR2 FNYEAQ. The CDR3 runs 17 residues. The CDR3, as DNA: TGTGCCAGCAACCCCGGACAGGGGGCGAACCTTAACTATGGCTACACCTTC. Its translation is CASNPGQGANLNYGYTF.

This chain joins TRBV2 and TRBJ1-6, with a tentative D call TRBD1 (6 bases). V lost 7 bases and J lost 1, with 14 bases in between. Looked up from germline, CDR1 is SNHLY and CDR2 is FYNNEI. The CDR3 covers 16 residues. The CDR3 DNA is TGTGCCAGCACCTACAGGGATACATCCTATAATTCACCCCTCCACTTT. Translation: CASTYRDTSYNSPLHF.

The chain employs TRBV2 and TRBJ1-6; D possibly corresponds to TRBD1 (6 bases). CDR1 is SNHLY and CDR2 is FYNNEI in the germline V gene. The CDR3 loop spans 14 amino acids. V was cut by 7 bases and J by 2 bases, with 9 bases left in between. The CDR3 protein is CASTDSPYNSPLHF. The DNA of the CDR3 is TGTGCCAGCACGGACAGCCCCTATAATTCACCCCTCCACTTT.

The rearrangement uses TRBV30 and TRBJ2-3; TRBD2 aligns across 8 bases. V was pared by 8 bases and J by 4 bases, with 5 bases of the junction left unmatched. The CDR3 totals 12 residues. Germline V gene data show CDR1 as GTSNPN and CDR2 as SVGIG (reference sequence). As DNA, the CDR3 is TGTGCCCTACGGGGGGGTGCAGATACGCAGTATTTT. Translating it yields CALRGGADTQYF.

This chain uses TRBV28 with TRBJ1-5, with 7 bases lining up with TRBD1. From germline, CDR1 is MDHEN and CDR2 SYDVKM. The CDR3 is 15 residues long. V shed 6 bases and J 9 bases; nucleotides not matched to a gene: 14. CDR3 loop: CASSLPTGVYRPQHF. The CDR3 DNA sequence: TGTGCCAGCAGCCTACCTACAGGGGTGTATCGGCCCCAGCATTTT.

V usage is TRBV15 and J usage is TRBJ2-2; tentative D call: TRBD1 (6 bases). Looked up from germline, CDR1 is LNHNV and CDR2 is YYDKDF (reference sequence). The germline V and J ends were trimmed by 0 bases and 5 bases, with 10 bases remaining between them. The CDR3 extends over 15 amino acids. In DNA, the CDR3 is TGTGCCACCAGCAGAGAGACTACAGGGACCGGGGAGCTGTTTTTT. It is translated as CATSRETTGTGELFF.

This chain connects TRBV28 to TRBJ2-7, with D possibly being TRBD1 (5 bases). The germline V gene has CDR1 MDHEN and CDR2 SYDVKM. V lost 4 bases and J 7 bases, leaving 11 bases between the germline ends. CDR3 length equals 12 residues. CDR3: CASSSRVYEQYF. The CDR3 region has the DNA TGTGCCAGCAGTTCCAGGGTTTATGAGCAGTACTTC. Full variable domain (missing parts from reference TRBV28 and TRBJ2-7): DVKVTQSSRYLVKRTGEKVFLECVQDMDHENMFWYRQDPGLGLRLIYFSYDVKMKEKGDIPEGYSVSREKKERFSLILESASTNQTSMYLCASSSRVYEQYFGPGTRLTVT.

The J gene is TRBJ2-2, the V gene TRBV6-6; D perhaps matches TRBD2 (7 bases). The ends were cut back, 6 bases at V and 6 bases at J, with 17 bases in the middle. CDR1 and CDR2 (germline): MNHNY, SVGAGI (reference sequence). The CDR3 spans 15 residues. CDR3 residues: CASSQTRGGSGELFF. CDR3 coding DNA: TGTGCCAGCAGCCAGACTAGGGGGGGATCCGGGGAGCTGTTTTTT.

This clone is a singleton in its sample. The chain links TRBV29-1 to TRBJ1-5; 9 nucleotides line up with TRBD1. Germline assignment: CDR1 SQVTM and CDR2 ANQGSEA. Trimming cost V 7 bases and J 3 bases; bases outside gene matches: 4. The CDR3 loop spans 13 amino acids. CDR3 protein: CSARTGDNQPQHF. CDR3 DNA sequence: TGCAGCGCCAGGACAGGGGACAATCAGCCCCAGCATTTT.

The chain is built from TRBV5-4 and TRBJ1-2, with D unresolved. Trimming left V 0 bases short and J 1 base short, with 7 bases between. Germline V lookup: CDR1 SGHNT, CDR2 YYREEE (reference sequence). This CDR3 has 14 amino acids. The chain's CDR3 is CASSLDQFNYGYTF. The CDR3 nucleotides are TGTGCCAGCAGCTTGGACCAGTTTAACTATGGCTACACCTTC.

This clone turned up a few times. The chain has TRBV7-2 and TRBJ2-2; TRBD1 matches 12 bases. J lost 5 bases, V lost 5 bases, and 9 bases had no gene match. From germline, CDR1 is SGHTA and CDR2 FQGNSA. The CDR3 extends over 17 amino acids. The CDR3 loop reads CASSPGTGGVGTGELFF. CDR3 DNA: TGTGCCAGCAGCCCGGGGACAGGGGGCGTAGGGACCGGGGAGCTGTTTTTT.

The chain joins TRBV9 to TRBJ1-1; possible D gene TRBD1, 5 bases. Germline V gene lookup returns CDR1 SGDLS and CDR2 YYNGEE. Trimming pared 4 bases from V and 5 bases from J, leaving 21 bases between. The CDR3 consists of 16 residues. The CDR3 DNA follows: TGTGCCAGCAGCCCTCTCGGGGGACTGGGTATAACTGAAGCTTTCTTT. Translation gives CASSPLGGLGITEAFF.

The chain employs TRBV19 and TRBJ1-5, with D possibly TRBD1 on 5 matching bases. CDR3 length: 12 amino acids. Germline V gene sequence: CDR1 LNHDA, CDR2 SQIVND (reference sequence). Trimming stripped 8 bases from V and 10 bases from J, with 15 bases between. CDR3 in amino acids: CASSGVHSPQHF. In DNA form, the CDR3 reads TGTGCCAGTTCGGGGGTTCACAGCCCCCAGCATTTT.

Points on this clone: The same CDR3 also results from other DNA sequences found in this sample. The chain couples TRBV6-5 to TRBJ1-2, with a tentative D call TRBD1 (5 bases). The CDR3 length is 14 residues. Trimming pared 5 bases from V and 4 bases from J, leaving 14 bases between. The germline V gene encodes CDR1 MNHEY and CDR2 SVGAGI. The CDR3 nucleotides are TGTGCCAGCAGTAGGGGACCGCGTTTCTATGGCTACACCTTC. Residues: CASSRGPRFYGYTF.

The rearrangement uses TRBV7-9 and TRBJ1-1; the D is unclear. Trimming pared 0 bases from V and 0 bases from J, leaving 5 bases between. The CDR3 consists of 14 residues. Per the germline V gene, CDR1 is SEHNR and CDR2 is FQNEAQ (reference sequence). CDR3 coding DNA: TGTGCCAGCAGCTTAGCGCTGATGAACACTGAAGCTTTCTTT. As protein: CASSLALMNTEAFF.

The chain couples TRBV30 to TRBJ1-2, with 10 bases identical to TRBD1. V lost 0 bases to trimming and J lost 8 bases; unmatched junction nucleotides: 6. The CDR3 is 14 amino acids. Germline V gives CDR1 GTSNPN, CDR2 SVGIG (reference sequence). This chain's CDR3 is CAWSVIPTGGGYTF. The CDR3 coding sequence is TGTGCCTGGAGTGTAATTCCGACAGGGGGCGGCTACACCTTC.

The chain has TRBV7-8 and TRBJ1-4, with no clear D. Trimming shortened V by 5 bases and J by 6 bases, and 13 bases separated the two germline ends. The CDR3 runs 14 residues. Germline V gives CDR1 SGHVS, CDR2 FQNEAQ. Here the CDR3 reads CASSRDRSDEKLFF. The DNA for the CDR3 is TGTGCCAGCAGCCGAGATCGGTCGGATGAAAAACTGTTTTTT.

The chain joins TRBV3-1 (or the pseudogene TRBV3-2) to TRBJ2-7; D may be TRBD2 (6 bases). The length of the CDR3 is 15 residues. The germline CDR1 and CDR2 sequences are LGHDT and YNNKEL (reference sequence). The ends were cut back, 3 bases at V and 2 bases at J, with 14 bases in the middle. CDR3 bases: TGTGCCAGCAGCCACGTAGTGGGGGGAACCTACGAGCAGTACTTC. This codes for CASSHVVGGTYEQYF.

The V and J genes are TRBV4-3 and TRBJ2-3; D is unresolved. CDR1 LGHNA and CDR2 YSLEER come from the germline V gene. The CDR3 contains 13 residues. Trimming shortened V by 3 bases and J by 7 bases, and 11 bases separated the two germline ends. The CDR3 is CASSHRVANTQYF. DNA for the CDR3: TGCGCCAGCAGCCACCGAGTGGCCAATACGCAGTATTTT.

The J gene is TRBJ1-2, the V gene TRBV21-1. TRBV21-1 is recorded as a pseudogene. The CDR3 sequence is 15 residues long. Here the CDR3 DNA reads TGTGCCAGCAGCAAAGAGGAGGGTTGGAACTATGGCTACACCTTC. Amino acid sequence: CASSKEEGWNYGYTF.

The chain links TRBV5-1 to TRBJ1-2; D perhaps matches TRBD1 (6 bases). The CDR3 length is 14 residues. Germline V gives CDR1 SGHRS, CDR2 YFSETQ. The V end was cut by 3 bases, the J end by 3 bases, with 12 bases between. The CDR3 nucleotides are TGCGCCAGCAGCTCCGGGGGGGGCGACTATGGCTACACCTTC. It is translated as CASSSGGGDYGYTF.

V usage is TRBV5-1 and J usage is TRBJ2-5, with TRBD1 matching 9 bases. In germline, CDR1 is SGHRS, CDR2 YFSETQ. Trimming at V came to 7 bases and at J to 4 bases, leaving 8 bases not matched to a gene. This CDR3 has 14 amino acids. For the CDR3, the DNA is TGCGCCAGCGCGACAACAGGGGGCAGAGAGACCCAGTACTTC. As protein: CASATTGGRETQYF. Full variable domain (rest looked up from reference TRBV5-1 and TRBJ2-5): KAGVTQTPRYLIKTRGQQVTLSCSPISGHRSVSWYQQTPGQGLQFLFEYFSETQRNKGNFPGRFSGRQFSNSRSEMNVSTLELGDSALYLCASATTGGRETQYFGPGTRLLVL.